A selection of T cell receptor beta chains follows, all from one sample in a study of cytomegalovirus exposure and HLA in healthy donors. Profiled with immunoSEQ multiplex PCR; TCRdb holds only in-frame clones, not every one. The repertoire consists of roughly 150,000 clones, with 76% occurring once and the leading ten covering 1.5% to 2%. The sequencing input was PBMCs. These receptors all stem from a woman in her thirties or forties in good health and CMV-seronegative. The CDR3 runs from the conserved cysteine through the conserved F or W. A D gene is named only where the DNA matches it firmly. Part of the rows lack a size; the others show once, few, many or a class for expanded clones.

CDR3nt	CDR3aa	abundance	d_gene	j_gene	v_gene
TGTGCCAGCAGTCAGGGGGCTTGGGGCTACACCTTC	CASSQGAWGYTF	.	TRBD1	TRBJ1-2	TRBV2
TGTGCCTGGAGTGTACTAAGGGGAGGGGAGACCCAGTACTTC	CAWSVLRGGETQYF	.	TRBD2	TRBJ2-5	TRBV30
TGTGCCAGCAGCGTAGGAGGAGACTCCTATAATTCACCCCTCCACTTT	CASSVGGDSYNSPLHF	.	.	TRBJ1-6	TRBV9
TGTGCCAGCACCGCCAAACGGGGGGTTGATGGCGAGCAGTACTTC	CASTAKRGVDGEQYF	.	TRBD2	TRBJ2-7	TRBV6-5
TGTGCCAGCAGCCTCGGGACTAGTGATTCGGATACGCAGTATTTT	CASSLGTSDSDTQYF	.	TRBD2	TRBJ2-3	TRBV11-3
TGTGCCAGCAGCTTAGGTGGCAGGGACTACGAGCAGTACTTC	CASSLGGRDYEQYF	.	.	TRBJ2-7	TRBV11-2
TGTTCCGCCGGACAGGAGAACACCGGGGAGCTGTTTTTT	CSAGQENTGELFF	.	TRBD1	TRBJ2-2	TRBV7-9
TGTGCCAGCAGCGCGGACAGGGGGCAAGAGACCCAGTACTTC	CASSADRGQETQYF	.	TRBD1	TRBJ2-5	TRBV7-6
TGTGCCTGGAGTCTAGCGGGCGCCGCCGGGGAGACCCAGTACTTC	CAWSLAGAAGETQYF	.	TRBD2	TRBJ2-5	TRBV30
TGTGCCAGCAGCAAAGACCAGGGGAAGGGCACTGAAGCTTTCTTT	CASSKDQGKGTEAFF	.	.	TRBJ1-1	TRBV21-1
TGCGCCAGCAGCTTGGGACTAGCGGGAATCAATGAGCAGTTCTTC	CASSLGLAGINEQFF	.	TRBD2	TRBJ2-1	TRBV5-1
TGTGCCTGGGGGCGGGGGGCCGGGGAGACCCAGTACTTC	CAWGRGAGETQYF	.	TRBD2	TRBJ2-5	TRBV30
TGCGCCAGCAGCTTAGTAGCGGCAGGGGAGACCCAGTACTTC	CASSLVAAGETQYF	.	.	TRBJ2-5	TRBV5-1
TGCGCCAGCAGCTTTTCGTTGAGCGGGAGCAATGAGCAGTTCTTC	CASSFSLSGSNEQFF	.	TRBD2	TRBJ2-1	TRBV5-1
TGTGCCAGTAGTATAAGTAAGAATGGACAGCATACTGACTACGAGCAGTACTTC	CASSISKNGQHTDYEQYF	.	.	TRBJ2-7	TRBV19
TGTGCCAGCAGTTCTACAGCCTTTTCTAACTATGGCTACACCTTC	CASSSTAFSNYGYTF	.	.	TRBJ1-2	TRBV28
TGCGCCAGCAGCTTTGGGGGCAGGGGTACGTCTAATGAAAAACTGTTTTTT	CASSFGGRGTSNEKLFF	few	.	TRBJ1-4	TRBV5-1
TGTGCCAGCAGCTTGGCAATCTACAATGAGCAGTTCTTC	CASSLAIYNEQFF	.	.	TRBJ2-1	TRBV11-3
TGTGCCATCAGTGAGATACGGGACACCGGCTACACCTTC	CAISEIRDTGYTF	.	.	TRBJ1-2	TRBV10-3
TGTGCCAACGGGATCGGGCGGGAGAGGGTTGAGCAGTTCTTC	CANGIGRERVEQFF	few	TRBD2	TRBJ2-1	TRBV10-3
TGTGCCAGCAGCGAATCCCGGAGCTCTGGAAACACCATATATTTT	CASSESRSSGNTIYF	.	.	TRBJ1-3	TRBV6-5
TGTGCCAGCAGCTTGGGGGACAGGGGGTCCTACGAGCAGTACTTC	CASSLGDRGSYEQYF	.	TRBD1	TRBJ2-7	TRBV5-4
TGTGCCAGCAGCGTGCCAGGGAGGTATGGCTACACCTTC	CASSVPGRYGYTF	.	.	TRBJ1-2	TRBV9
TGTGCCAGCAGCCCTAGGAGACAGGTAGATACGCAGTATTTT	CASSPRRQVDTQYF	once	.	TRBJ2-3	TRBV6-1
TGTGCCAGCAGTGAATTGGGACAGGGCGAATCTGGCTACACCTTC	CASSELGQGESGYTF	few	TRBD1	TRBJ1-2	TRBV6-1
TGTGCCAGCAGCTTGGAGGGCCCAGGGGGGTATGGCTACACCTTC	CASSLEGPGGYGYTF	.	TRBD1	TRBJ1-2	TRBV5-5
TGTGCAAGTCGCTTGACAGGGTCGGGAAACACCATATATTTT	CASRLTGSGNTIYF	.	.	TRBJ1-3	TRBV12-2
TGTGCCAGCAGTACCGGACTAGCGGGAGGCGACTACGAGCAGTACTTC	CASSTGLAGGDYEQYF	.	TRBD2	TRBJ2-7	TRBV2
TGTGCCAGCAGTCCGGGACAGGGGCGAAATGAGCAGTTCTTC	CASSPGQGRNEQFF	.	TRBD1	TRBJ2-1	TRBV6-6
TGTGCCAGCAGCTCAGAGCTGTCCCTGGCCCACTACGAGCAGTACTTC	CASSSELSLAHYEQYF	.	.	TRBJ2-7	TRBV7-2
TGCGCCAGCAGCAATGATCAGGGAACGCTCTACGAGCAGTACTTC	CASSNDQGTLYEQYF	.	.	TRBJ2-7	TRBV5-1
TGCGCCAGCAGCCCGGGGACAGCCGAAGCCTACGAGCAGTACTTC	CASSPGTAEAYEQYF	.	TRBD1	TRBJ2-7	TRBV4-1
TGCGCCAGCAGCCCGCGGACAGGGGGGGACGAGCAGTACTTC	CASSPRTGGDEQYF	.	TRBD1	TRBJ2-7	TRBV5-1
TGTGCCAGCAGTCTAGACAGGGGGAGCTACGAGCAGTACTTC	CASSLDRGSYEQYF	few	TRBD1	TRBJ2-7	TRBV27
TGTGCCAGCAGCCCCCTCGGACTCTCCACAGATACGCAGTATTTT	CASSPLGLSTDTQYF	.	.	TRBJ2-3	TRBV7-8
TGTGCCAGTGTGGAATTTGTAGGAGGCAATCAGCCCCAGCATTTT	CASVEFVGGNQPQHF	.	.	TRBJ1-5	TRBV19
TGCGCCAGCAGCCTTGGAGGTACGGACTACACAGATACGCAGTATTTT	CASSLGGTDYTDTQYF	.	.	TRBJ2-3	TRBV5-1
TGCGCCAGCAGCCGTGGTGAGCGGGACAACTATGGCTACACCTTC	CASSRGERDNYGYTF	few	.	TRBJ1-2	TRBV4-1
TGTGCCAGCACACGTGGGACTAGCGGAACCTACGAGCAGTACTTC	CASTRGTSGTYEQYF	.	TRBD2	TRBJ2-7	TRBV28
TGTGCCAGCAGTTTCCCCAGGACAGGGTTGGGGGGCGCCTATGGCTACACCTTC	CASSFPRTGLGGAYGYTF	once	TRBD1	TRBJ1-2	TRBV28
TGTGCCAGCAGCTCGGAACTAGCAGGTGAGCAGTTCTTC	CASSSELAGEQFF	.	.	TRBJ2-1	TRBV13
TGTGCCAGCAGCCCGGGACAGGGGAACACCGGGGAGCTGTTTTTT	CASSPGQGNTGELFF	.	TRBD1	TRBJ2-2	TRBV7-7
TGTGCCAGCAGTTTAGTACAGAACACTGAAGCTTTCTTT	CASSLVQNTEAFF	few	.	TRBJ1-1	TRBV27
TGTGCCAGTACGATTAGCGGGGGGGCCTCAGATACGCAGTATTTT	CASTISGGASDTQYF	.	TRBD2	TRBJ2-3	TRBV6-5
TGCGCCAGCAGCCAACAGAACAGGGGTGGGGGTGGCTACACCTTC	CASSQQNRGGGGYTF	.	TRBD1	TRBJ1-2	TRBV4-1
TGTGCCAGCAGTGAAGCCGGGTACGAGCAGTACTTC	CASSEAGYEQYF	.	.	TRBJ2-7	TRBV2
TGCGCCAGCAGCTTGTGGGACAGGGGGCGCGGTTGGTATGGCTACACCTTC	CASSLWDRGRGWYGYTF	few	TRBD1	TRBJ1-2	TRBV5-1
TGTGCCAGCAGCCTCGGGGTCACTGAAGCTTTCTTT	CASSLGVTEAFF	.	.	TRBJ1-1	TRBV7-9
TGTGCCAGCAGCTTAGTCCCTAGGCTTATCGCGAACAATGAGCAGTTCTTC	CASSLVPRLIANNEQFF	.	.	TRBJ2-1	TRBV11-2
TGTGCCAGCAGTCCAGAAAGGGGGCTGGGGGGCTACACCTTC	CASSPERGLGGYTF	few	TRBD1	TRBJ1-2	TRBV28
TGTGCCAGCAGCCCCACCGTTCTCAGGCGCCGGTATGGCTACACCTTC	CASSPTVLRRRYGYTF	.	.	TRBJ1-2	TRBV5-4
TGTGCCAGCACTCGGGGACAGGGGTTAGGAGGGGCCAACGTCCTGACTTTC	CASTRGQGLGGANVLTF	once	TRBD1	TRBJ2-6	TRBV28
TGCAGCGTTGCTAGCGACGGTAACTATGGCTACACCTTC	CSVASDGNYGYTF	.	.	TRBJ1-2	TRBV29-1
TGCGCCAGCAGGGGACAGGGCCGGGAAGCTTTCTTT	CASRGQGREAFF	.	TRBD1	TRBJ1-1	TRBV10-1
TGTGCCGGGTCAGACAGGGGTGGAGGCTACACCTTC	CAGSDRGGGYTF	.	TRBD1	TRBJ1-2	TRBV6-5
TGCGCCAGCAGCTTGGGGGGGGATTCCTACGAGCAGTACTTC	CASSLGGDSYEQYF	.	.	TRBJ2-7	TRBV5-1
TGCCTACTCCAGGCTGTATCAGACTATGGCTACACCTTC	CLLQAVSDYGYTF	.	.	TRBJ1-2	TRBV6-1
TGTGCCAGCAGCTTACAGGGGAAAGATGGCTACACCTTC	CASSLQGKDGYTF	.	TRBD1	TRBJ1-2	TRBV5-5
TGTGCCAGCAGCTCCTCCGGGACTGTCTCCTACGAGCAGTACTTC	CASSSSGTVSYEQYF	.	.	TRBJ2-7	TRBV11-2
TGTGCCAGTAGTAACCCGTGGGACTATAGCAATCAGCCCCAGCATTTT	CASSNPWDYSNQPQHF	.	.	TRBJ1-5	TRBV19